This T cell receptor (beta chain) was captured in a study of blood T cells in healthy people across ages. CDR1 is SQVTM, CDR2 ANQGSEA, per germline. The CDR3 totals 15 residues. Trimming removed 1 base from V and 4 bases from J; junction bases left unmatched: 7. Next came a second PCR, run for 7 to 11 cycles, which used a sample-barcoded 5' primer along with a J-beta primer mix. In TCRdb, the 5' RACE reads were re-called with MiXCR into one record per CDR3 protein. The sample includes some 800,000 distinct CDR3 sequences, roughly 25% of them seen just once. These data were also reused for a study on T cells of mothers and their children.

The V and J genes are TRBV29-1 and TRBJ2-1, with 7 bases matching TRBD1. Sequenced: blood. The TCR originated in a boy aged 10-17 years in good health. The CDR3 here is CSVEGGQGVYNEQFF. CDR3 in DNA: TGCAGCGTTGAAGGAGGTCAGGGGGTATACAATGAGCAGTTCTTC.